The 22 T cell receptor beta chains reported below all come from one sample, sequenced in a study of robustness of blood B and T cell sequencing. Instead of genomic DNA, mRNA was used to measure TCR beta repertoires. A 5' template-switch oligo added a universal priming site during cDNA synthesis. The template-switch oligo carried a 12-nucleotide random UMI tagging each cDNA molecule. From the PCR reads, TCRdb called clonotypes with MiXCR, one entry per CDR3 protein. Of approximately 2,100 distinct CDR3 sequences detected, 65% to 75% appear once; the ten largest clones hold around two fifths. Sequenced: peripheral blood. These receptor sequences come from a human donor in good health.

J is TRBJ2-3 and V is TRBV5-5; possibly TRBD1 for D (6 bases). V was trimmed by 2 bases and J by 14 bases, leaving 15 bases between them. The germline V gene has CDR1 SGHKS and CDR2 YYEKEE (reference sequence). The CDR3 has 12 residues. The CDR3 region is CASSFDTGFVYF. The CDR3 coding sequence is TGTGCCAGCAGCTTTGATACAGGGTTTGTGTATTTT.

This sequence joins TRBV5-6 and TRBJ1-1; D gene uncertain. The CDR3 loop spans 14 amino acids. Germline assignment: CDR1 SGHDT and CDR2 YYEEEE. Trimming pared 1 base from V and 1 base from J, leaving 8 bases between. The CDR3 reads CASSLLEGNTEAFF. The CDR3 nucleotides are TGTGCCAGCAGCTTGTTGGAGGGGAACACTGAAGCTTTCTTT.

The chain carries TRBV10-3 and TRBJ2-1; tentatively, D is TRBD2 (6 bases). From germline, CDR1 is ENHRY and CDR2 SYGVKD. Deletions cut 6 bases from V and 10 bases from J, with 10 bases between. The CDR3 length is 11 residues. The CDR3 protein is CAISTGGEQFF. Here the CDR3 DNA reads TGTGCCATCAGCACAGGAGGGGAGCAGTTCTTC.

This chain links TRBV30 with TRBJ1-5; 9 bases are a match to TRBD1. Unmatched junction bases numbered 2, after V lost 3 bases and J lost 5 bases. The CDR3 is 13 residues long. Germline loops: CDR1 GTSNPN, CDR2 SVGIG (reference sequence). The CDR3, as DNA: TGTGCCTGGAGAGACAGGGGGGATCAGCCCCAGCATTTT. Residues: CAWRDRGDQPQHF.

Relative to its sample, this clonotype is large. The chain links TRBV10-3 to TRBJ1-1; no reliable D call. The ends were cut back, 0 bases at V and 3 bases at J, with 8 bases in the middle. The CDR3 has 14 amino acids. The V gene's germline CDR1 is ENHRY and CDR2 SYGVKD. CDR3 nucleotides: TGTGCCATCAGTGAGTCACGGCCTTACACTGAAGCTTTCTTT. It is translated as CAISESRPYTEAFF.

The chain recombines TRBV2 with TRBJ2-1; 10 bases fit TRBD2. V was pared by 3 bases and J by 7 bases, with 3 bases of the junction left unmatched. Germline CDR1 and CDR2: SNHLY and FYNNEI. The CDR3 runs to 14 residues. The CDR3 DNA sequence: TGTGCCAGCAGTGAGACTAGCGGGCTGAATGAGCAGTTCTTC. This gives the protein CASSETSGLNEQFF.

The chain combines TRBV18 with TRBJ1-5, with D maybe TRBD1 (6 bases). The CDR3 contains 16 residues. The ends were cut back, 2 bases at V and 4 bases at J, with 15 bases in the middle. Per the germline V gene, CDR1 is KGHSH and CDR2 is LQKENI. CDR3 sequence: CASSPEANRVNQPQHF. The CDR3 nucleotides are TGTGCCAGCTCACCAGAAGCTAACAGGGTTAATCAGCCCCAGCATTTT. Supplemented by reference TRBV18 and TRBJ1-5, the full variable domain reads NAGVMQNPRHLVRRRGQEARLRCSPMKGHSHVYWYRQLPEEGLKFMVYLQKENIIDESGMPKERFSAEFPKEGPSILRIQQVVRGDSAAYFCASSPEANRVNQPQHFGDGTRLSIL.

This sequence joins TRBV9 and TRBJ2-1, with 10 positions matching TRBD1. The V and J ends lost 0 bases and 5 bases, in that order; junction bases with no gene match: 2. Germline V gene data show CDR1 as SGDLS and CDR2 as YYNGEE. The CDR3 consists of 15 residues. CDR3 nucleotides: TGTGCCAGCAGCGTAGAAGGGACAGGGGACAATGAGCAGTTCTTC. Translated, it gives CASSVEGTGDNEQFF.

This chain uses TRBV15 with TRBJ1-1, with TRBD1 matching 7 bases. This CDR3 has 16 amino acids. Unmatched junction bases numbered 15, after V lost 0 bases and J lost 11 bases. Per germline, CDR1 LNHNV and CDR2 YYDKDF (reference sequence). The CDR3 sequence: CATSRDPPDRAVAAFF. As DNA, the CDR3 is TGTGCCACCAGCAGAGATCCCCCAGACAGGGCGGTTGCTGCTTTCTTT.

This clonotype was seen once. The rearrangement uses TRBV7-9 and TRBJ1-5; D is perhaps TRBD1 (5 bases). Germline V lookup: CDR1 SEHNR, CDR2 FQNEAQ (reference sequence). The CDR3 sequence is 14 residues long. V lost 3 bases and J 8 bases, leaving 14 bases between the germline ends. CDR3 sequence reads: CASSFGTPKEPQHF. The DNA for the CDR3 is TGTGCCAGCAGCTTCGGGACTCCTAAGGAGCCCCAGCATTTT. The whole variable domain, filled in from reference TRBV7-9 and TRBJ1-5, reads DTGVSQNPRHKITKRGQNVTFRCDPISEHNRLYWYRQTLGQGPEFLTYFQNEAQLEKSRLLSDRFSAERPKGSFSTLEIQRTEQGDSAMYLCASSFGTPKEPQHFGDGTRLSIL.

This clonotype was seen a handful of times. This CDR3 is CASSDSLIPSYEQYF. DNA of the CDR3: TGTGCCAGCAGTGACAGCCTCATACCCTCCTACGAGCAGTACTTC. The J gene is TRBJ2-7, the V gene TRBV6-4; no clear D gene. This CDR3 is built from 15 residues. Deletions cut 2 bases from V and 0 bases from J, with 11 bases between. Germline V lookup: CDR1 MRHNA, CDR2 SNTAGT.

The table lists this clonotype with a count of one. A much larger clone differs by one base, so this may be a read error. The chain recombines TRBV7-3 with TRBJ2-3; the D is unclear. Germline V lookup: CDR1 SGHTA, CDR2 FQGTGA. The CDR3 extends over 14 amino acids. Deletions cut 4 bases from V and 4 bases from J, with 12 bases between. Here the CDR3 reads CASSSWVSADTQYF. The CDR3 DNA sequence: TGTGCCAGCAGCTCTTGGGTTTCCGCAGATACGCAGTATTTT.

This clonotype was detected a few times. This rearrangement joins TRBV6-1 to TRBJ2-7; D not certain. V was cut by 5 bases and J by 7 bases, with 24 bases left in between. The CDR3 is 16 amino acids. The germline gives CDR1 MNHNS, CDR2 SASEGT. DNA for the CDR3: TGTGCCAGCAGTCGGACGGGTGCAAACCTACTACGAGAGCAGTACTTC. As protein: CASSRTGANLLREQYF.

This clonotype was seen a few times. This sequence joins TRBV23-1 and TRBJ1-3; 7 nucleotides align to TRBD1. TRBV23-1 is placed among ORFs of uncertain function. The trim removed 1 base at V and 7 bases at J, leaving 7 bases unmatched. This CDR3 region has 15 residues. The CDR3 loop is CASSQYTGEWNTIYF. In nucleotides, the CDR3 is TGCGCCAGCAGTCAATATACAGGGGAATGGAACACCATATATTTT.

The rearrangement joins TRBV29-1 to TRBJ2-3, with 8 bases aligning to TRBD1. The CDR3 is 13 amino acids. J lost 1 base, V lost 6 bases, and 3 bases had no gene match. Germline V lookup: CDR1 SQVTM, CDR2 ANQGSEA. CDR3 nucleotide sequence: TGCAGCGTGGAGACAGGGGGCACAGATACGCAGTATTTT. It codes for CSVETGGTDTQYF.

The rearrangement uses TRBV29-1 and TRBJ1-2; 8 positions match TRBD1. The CDR3 covers 13 residues. Germline CDR1 SQVTM, CDR2 ANQGSEA. Unmatched junction bases numbered 9, after V lost 8 bases and J lost 4 bases. The CDR3 nucleotides read TGCAGCTTAACGGACAGGGAGGGCTATGGCTACACCTTC. Protein product: CSLTDREGYGYTF.

The rearrangement links TRBV6-4 to TRBJ2-3; D possibly uses TRBD1 or TRBD2 (6 bases each). The CDR3 loop spans 15 amino acids. V shed 3 bases and J shed 3 bases, with 13 bases lying between them. Looked up from germline, CDR1 is MRHNA and CDR2 is SNTAGT. This CDR3 reads CASSEKGGGTDTQYF. CDR3 bases: TGTGCCAGCAGTGAAAAGGGGGGCGGAACAGATACGCAGTATTTT.

This clonotype showed up just a few times. The chain links TRBV12-1 to TRBJ1-2; the D call in the table, TRBD1, was not verified against the DNA. TRBV12-1 is a pseudogene. This CDR3 is built from 15 residues. CDR3 in DNA: TGTGCCAGCAGCTCCTTCCAGGGGGGCTGGGGTGGCTACACCTTC. Amino acid sequence: CASSSFQGGWGGYTF.

The chain couples TRBV28 to TRBJ1-6, with a tentative D call TRBD1 (5 bases). V gave up 1 base and J gave up 7 bases, with 11 bases separating them. This CDR3 is built from 15 residues. CDR1 is MDHEN and CDR2 is SYDVKM in the germline V gene. CDR3 in amino acids: CASSLFAGPNSPLHF. Written as DNA, the CDR3 is TGTGCCAGCAGTTTATTCGCGGGACCGAATTCACCCCTCCACTTT.

The chain employs TRBV7-2 and TRBJ1-2; TRBD1 matches 8 bases. Germline V gives CDR1 SGHTA, CDR2 FQGNSA. The CDR3 totals 14 residues. Unmatched junction bases numbered 6, after V lost 1 base and J lost 8 bases. The chain's CDR3 is CASSLGQGSGGYTF. The CDR3 nucleotides read TGTGCCAGCAGCTTAGGACAGGGGAGCGGAGGCTACACCTTC. Looking up the rest from reference TRBV7-2 and TRBJ1-2 gives the full variable domain: GAGVSQSPSNKVTEKGKDVELRCDPISGHTALYWYRQSLGQGLEFLIYFQGNSAPDKSGLPSDRFSAERTGGSVSTLTIQRTQQEDSAVYLCASSLGQGSGGYTFGSGTRLTVV.

The DNA for the CDR3 is TGTGCCTGGAGTCCATCAGACAGGGTTGGCTACACCTTC. Its protein is CAWSPSDRVGYTF. The chain has TRBV30 and TRBJ1-2; 7 bases agree with TRBD1. This CDR3 has 13 amino acids. Germline CDR1 is GTSNPN and CDR2 is SVGIG (reference sequence). With 2 bases clipped from V and 7 bases from J, the junction kept 7 bases outside the gene matches.

The chain uses TRBV30 and TRBJ1-1; D gene ambiguous. Per germline, CDR1 GTSNPN and CDR2 SVGIG (reference sequence). V lost 2 bases and J lost 1, with 8 bases in between. The length of the CDR3 is 13 residues. CDR3 region: CAWSPDTNTEAFF. The CDR3 bases are TGTGCCTGGAGTCCAGATACGAACACTGAAGCTTTCTTT.